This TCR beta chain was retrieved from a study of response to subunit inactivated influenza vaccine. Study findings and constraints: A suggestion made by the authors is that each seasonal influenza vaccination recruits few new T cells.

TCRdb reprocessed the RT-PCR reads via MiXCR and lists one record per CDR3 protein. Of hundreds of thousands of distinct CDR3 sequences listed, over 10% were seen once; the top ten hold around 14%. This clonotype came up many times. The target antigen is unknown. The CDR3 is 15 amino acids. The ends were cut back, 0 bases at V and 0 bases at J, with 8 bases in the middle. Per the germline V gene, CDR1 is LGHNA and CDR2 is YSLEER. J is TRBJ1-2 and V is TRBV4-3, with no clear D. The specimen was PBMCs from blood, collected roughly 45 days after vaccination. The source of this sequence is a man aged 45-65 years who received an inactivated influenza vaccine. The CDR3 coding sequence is TGCGCCAGCAGCCAAGAGATAAGCGCTAACTATGGCTACACCTTC. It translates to CASSQEISANYGYTF.